This paragraph reports one T cell receptor (beta chain). The antigen is not known. These data originate in a study of cytomegalovirus exposure and HLA in healthy donors. Trimming at V came to 7 bases and at J to 3 bases, leaving 5 bases not matched to a gene. The CDR3 loop spans 14 amino acids. Germline V gene lookup returns CDR1 SNHLY and CDR2 FYNNEI. Samples came from healthy bone marrow donors. Whole-study findings and limits: Reportedly, TCR beta sequences accurately predicted HLA-A and HLA-B alleles in most subjects.

Vbeta (60) and Jbeta (13) primers were used in the PCR. The method was immunoSEQ multiplex PCR; TCRdb's version includes in-frame clones alone and lacks a portion of them. The sample consists of about 180,000 clones, 82% of them appearing once. The rearrangement joins TRBV2 to TRBJ2-7, with 11 bases aligning to TRBD1. This clonotype was sampled from a man in his forties in good health and CMV-seronegative. Sample: PBMCs. In DNA form, the CDR3 reads TGTGCCAGCACTTGGACAGGGGGCTTCTACGAGCAGTACTTC. Its protein product is CASTWTGGFYEQYF.